These 27 T cell receptor beta chains share one sample of origin, sequenced in a study of blood T cell repertoires in COVID-19. TCRdb keeps only in-frame clones here, not all; method: immunoSEQ multiplex PCR. The sample consists of 100,000 to 120,000 clones, 70% to 85% of them appearing once. Sequencing input: peripheral blood. The receptor source for this set is a woman in her thirties or forties with acute or convalescent COVID-19.

The rearrangement links TRBV7-2 to TRBJ2-3; TRBD1 might be the D (6 bases). The CDR3 consists of 15 residues. V was trimmed by 3 bases and J by 0 bases, leaving 10 bases between them. Germline values: CDR1 SGHTA, CDR2 FQGNSA. As DNA, the CDR3 is TGTGCCAGCAGCTTCTCGACAGGTAGCACAGATACGCAGTATTTT. Protein: CASSFSTGSTDTQYF.

The gene calls are TRBV28 and TRBJ1-2, with 8 bases matching TRBD1. Germline V lookup: CDR1 MDHEN, CDR2 SYDVKM. The CDR3 contains 15 residues. V lost 5 bases to trimming and J lost 5 bases; unmatched junction nucleotides: 10. Here the CDR3 DNA reads TGTGCCAGCAGTATAACCCAGGGGGCTGGTTATGGCTACACCTTC. Its translation: CASSITQGAGYGYTF.

The rearrangement joins TRBV6-5 to TRBJ2-1; 10 bases are a match to TRBD2. V lost 6 bases to trimming and J lost 4 bases; unmatched junction nucleotides: 6. There are 15 residues in the CDR3. CDR1 and CDR2 from the germline V gene are MNHEY and SVGAGI. The CDR3 bases are TGTGCCAGCAGGAGAAGGACTAGCGGTTACAATGAGCAGTTCTTC. Its translation is CASRRRTSGYNEQFF.

The V call is TRBV7-3, the J call TRBJ2-3, with 8 bases aligning to TRBD2. Germline V lookup: CDR1 SGHTA, CDR2 FQGTGA. The V segment lost 3 bases and the J segment 2 bases; nucleotides outside the gene matches: 4. This CDR3 spans 15 amino acids. As DNA, the CDR3 is TGTGCCAGCAGCTTTACAGCGGGGGACACAGATACGCAGTATTTT. Translated, it gives CASSFTAGDTDTQYF.

Remarks on this clone: The sample has other DNA sequences that encode this CDR3 too. This chain uses TRBV10-3 with TRBJ2-1; 11 bases are shared with TRBD2. With 3 bases clipped from V and 4 bases from J, the junction kept 2 bases outside the gene matches. The germline CDR1 and CDR2 sequences are ENHRY and SYGVKD. The CDR3 sequence is 15 residues long. CDR3 residues: CAISDLAGGYNEQFF. The CDR3 nucleotides are TGTGCCATCAGTGACTTAGCGGGGGGGTACAATGAGCAGTTCTTC.

The chain uses TRBV4-3 and TRBJ1-6; no firm D call. The V gene lost 0 bases and the J gene lost 5 bases, with 14 bases spanning the gap. The CDR3 totals 17 residues. Looked up from germline, CDR1 is LGHNA and CDR2 is YSLEER. The CDR3 DNA sequence: TGCGCCAGCAGCCAAGATCGTTTTGGCAGTAATAATTCACCCCTCCACTTT. It encodes CASSQDRFGSNNSPLHF.

This clone was recorded a few times. This rearrangement joins TRBV6-5 to TRBJ2-7, with D perhaps matching TRBD2 (7 bases). Trimming pared 10 bases from V and 2 bases from J, leaving 15 bases between. This CDR3 comprises 13 residues. The germline V gene encodes CDR1 MNHEY and CDR2 SVGAGI. The CDR3 sequence: CAIRGAAAYEQYF. In DNA form, the CDR3 reads TGTGCCATCCGGGGGGCGGCCGCCTACGAGCAGTACTTC.

The CDR3, as DNA: TGTGCCAGCAGCGAGAGGGGCGGGACAGTTACCGGGGAGCTGTTTTTT. Translated: CASSERGGTVTGELFF. The V and J genes are TRBV9 and TRBJ2-2; possible D gene TRBD1, 7 bases. Per the germline V gene, CDR1 is SGDLS and CDR2 is YYNGEE. CDR3 length: 16 residues. V lost 3 bases and J lost 5, with 17 bases in between.

This chain joins TRBV6-6 and TRBJ1-1; 10 nucleotides align to TRBD1. The ends lost 7 bases at V and 1 base at J; junction bases unmatched: 9. CDR1 MNHNY and CDR2 SVGAGI come from the germline V gene (reference sequence). This CDR3 region has 16 residues. CDR3 protein: CASTYGTGAKNTEAFF. The CDR3, as DNA: TGTGCCAGCACCTACGGGACAGGGGCTAAGAACACTGAAGCTTTCTTT.

This chain joins TRBV15 and TRBJ2-7; 7 nucleotides line up with TRBD2. Germline V gene lookup returns CDR1 LNHNV and CDR2 YYDKDF (reference sequence). Trimming took 0 bases from V and 0 from J; bases not matched to a gene: 5. The CDR3 length is 16 residues. CDR3 DNA sequence: TGTGCCACCAGCAGAGAAGGGAGGGCTGACTCCTACGAGCAGTACTTC. Residues: CATSREGRADSYEQYF. The complete variable domain, with remaining parts taken from reference TRBV15 and TRBJ2-7, reads DAMVIQNPRYQVTQFGKPVTLSCSQTLNHNVMYWYQQKSSQAPKLLFHYYDKDFNNEADTPDNFQSRRPNTSFCFLDIRSPGLGDTAMYLCATSREGRADSYEQYFGPGTRLTVT.

The table lists this clone with a count of one. The rearrangement joins TRBV5-8 to TRBJ2-4; 8 nucleotides align to TRBD1. Germline V gives CDR1 SGHTS, CDR2 YDEGEE. This CDR3 has 13 residues. V shed 4 bases, J shed 6 bases, and the junction held 3 bases outside the gene matches. The CDR3, as DNA: TGTGCCAGCAGCCCGGACAGGGTAAACATTCAGTACTTC. This encodes CASSPDRVNIQYF. The full variable domain, rest sourced from reference TRBV5-8 and TRBJ2-4, is EAGVTQSPTHLIKTRGQQATLRCSPISGHTSVYWYQQALGLGLQFLLWYDEGEERNRGNFPPRFSGRQFPNYSSELNVNALELEDSALYLCASSPDRVNIQYFGAGTRLSVL.

This chain links TRBV9 with TRBJ2-7; 9 positions agree with TRBD1. The junction had 9 bases not matched to a gene; V was cut back by 4 bases and J by 4 bases. Per germline, CDR1 SGDLS and CDR2 YYNGEE. This CDR3 has 15 residues. The CDR3 DNA is TGTGCCAGCAGCCCCGGTCCGGGACAGGGTTACGAGCAGTACTTC. This codes for CASSPGPGQGYEQYF.

The rearrangement uses TRBV7-2 and TRBJ1-6; 7 nucleotides match TRBD1. This CDR3 comprises 19 residues. After removal of 0 bases from V and 4 bases from J, the junction contained 12 bases not matched to a gene. Germline CDR1 is SGHTA and CDR2 is FQGNSA. DNA of the CDR3: TGTGCCAGCAGCTTAGCAACCCTACGACAGGGCTTTTATAATTCACCCCTCCACTTT. This gives the protein CASSLATLRQGFYNSPLHF.

The chain carries TRBV28 and TRBJ2-7; TRBD2 agrees at 10 bases. Unmatched junction bases numbered 12, after V lost 3 bases and J lost 7 bases. This CDR3 contains 16 residues. CDR1 is MDHEN, CDR2 SYDVKM, per germline. The CDR3 DNA follows: TGTGCCAGCAGTTTGGGAGCGGGGGGGCCGTGGAGGGAGCAGTACTTC. It codes for CASSLGAGGPWREQYF. The whole variable domain, remainder taken from reference TRBV28 and TRBJ2-7, is DVKVTQSSRYLVKRTGEKVFLECVQDMDHENMFWYRQDPGLGLRLIYFSYDVKMKEKGDIPEGYSVSREKKERFSLILESASTNQTSMYLCASSLGAGGPWREQYFGPGTRLTVT.

The chain recombines TRBV6-1 with TRBJ2-7, with a weak D call TRBD1 (5 bases). In germline, CDR1 is MNHNS, CDR2 SASEGT. This CDR3 is built from 16 residues. Trimming stripped 1 base from V and 2 bases from J, with 15 bases between. The CDR3 spells CASSEVSGAAPYEQYF. The CDR3 DNA sequence: TGTGCCAGCAGTGAAGTTAGTGGGGCTGCGCCCTACGAGCAGTACTTC.

This clone has just a few counts. The CDR3 DNA is TGCGCCAGCAGCTCAGGACAGGGATGGACTGAAGCTTTCTTT. Protein: CASSSGQGWTEAFF. The chain combines TRBV5-1 with TRBJ1-1; 8 bases are a match to TRBD1. This CDR3 is built from 14 residues. The ends lost 3 bases at V and 5 bases at J; junction bases unmatched: 6. Germline V gene lookup returns CDR1 SGHRS and CDR2 YFSETQ.

This clone has just a few counts. The chain employs TRBV5-1 and TRBJ2-5; TRBD2 matches at 7 bases. The J segment lost 2 bases and the V segment lost 5 bases, leaving 3 bases of the junction unmatched. Germline V gives CDR1 SGHRS, CDR2 YFSETQ. The CDR3 covers 13 residues. Here the CDR3 reads CASRGGGQETQYF. In nucleotides, the CDR3 is TGCGCCAGCAGGGGCGGGGGACAAGAGACCCAGTACTTC.

This sequence joins TRBV4-1 and TRBJ1-2; maybe TRBD1 (6 bases). This CDR3 has 16 amino acids. The V end was cut by 0 bases, the J end by 4 bases, with 15 bases between. The V gene's germline CDR1 is MGHRA and CDR2 YSYEKL. This chain's CDR3 is CASSQEGYRAFYGYTF. CDR3 bases: TGCGCCAGCAGCCAAGAAGGTTACAGGGCCTTCTATGGCTACACCTTC.

This clone was picked up a small number of times. The chain couples TRBV28 to TRBJ1-1; 7 bases are shared with TRBD1. V shed 4 bases and J 11 bases; nucleotides not matched to a gene: 25. The CDR3 is made up of 18 amino acids. CDR1 MDHEN and CDR2 SYDVKM come from the germline V gene. Written as DNA, the CDR3 is TGTGCCAGCAGTTCATACGGGACAGCTCCATATTACACTCAAGGGGCTTTCTTT. It yields the protein CASSSYGTAPYYTQGAFF.

The table lists this clone with a count of one. The chain couples TRBV7-2 to TRBJ2-7, with TRBD1 as a possible D gene (5 bases). Between the trimmed V and J ends, which lost 1 base and 2 bases, there was a span of 12 bases. Germline V gene data show CDR1 as SGHTA and CDR2 as FQGNSA. This CDR3 is 15 amino acids long. CDR3 sequence (DNA): TGTGCCAGCAGCTTAGTCCCAGGGATCCCCTACGAGCAGTACTTC. This translates into CASSLVPGIPYEQYF. Supplemented by reference TRBV7-2 and TRBJ2-7, the full variable domain reads GAGVSQSPSNKVTEKGKDVELRCDPISGHTALYWYRQSLGQGLEFLIYFQGNSAPDKSGLPSDRFSAERTGGSVSTLTIQRTQQEDSAVYLCASSLVPGIPYEQYFGPGTRLTVT.

The chain recombines TRBV7-3 with TRBJ2-1; 11 bases map to TRBD2. Trimming at V came to 4 bases and at J to 3 bases, leaving 2 bases not matched to a gene. CDR1 and CDR2 (germline): SGHTA, FQGTGA. This CDR3 comprises 15 residues. CDR3 amino acids: CASSSSGGLYNEQFF. CDR3 bases: TGTGCCAGCAGCTCTAGCGGGGGGCTCTACAATGAGCAGTTCTTC.

The rearrangement joins TRBV6-5 to TRBJ2-6; D is perhaps TRBD1 (6 bases). The CDR3 sequence is 15 residues long. V lost 6 bases to trimming and J lost 0 bases, with 9 bases between them. Germline values: CDR1 MNHEY, CDR2 SVGAGI. The CDR3 sequence: CASSQTGSGANVLTF. In nucleotides, the CDR3 is TGTGCCAGCAGCCAGACAGGCTCTGGGGCCAACGTCCTGACTTTC.

This clone was observed a few times. J is TRBJ1-1 and V is TRBV30, with 7 bases that match TRBD1. This CDR3 has 14 residues. The germline V gene has CDR1 GTSNPN and CDR2 SVGIG (reference sequence). With V trimmed by 8 bases and J by 0 bases, 9 bases remained unmatched. The CDR3 region is CAGNRGPMNTEAFF. The DNA for the CDR3 is TGTGCCGGGAACAGGGGCCCCATGAACACTGAAGCTTTCTTT. Supplemented by reference TRBV30 and TRBJ1-1, the full variable domain reads SQTIHQWPATLVQPVGSPLSLECTVEGTSNPNLYWYRQAAGRGLQLLFYSVGIGQISSEVPQNLSASRPQDRQFILSSKKLLLSDSGFYLCAGNRGPMNTEAFFGQGTRLTVV.

This clone turned up a few times. The gene calls are TRBV6-6 and TRBJ2-2, with D unresolved. The CDR3 has 14 amino acids. CDR1 and CDR2 (germline): MNHNY, SVGAGI (reference sequence). V lost 5 bases, J lost 10 bases, and 17 bases lay in between. This chain's CDR3 is CASSPLRGFEELFF. DNA of the CDR3: TGTGCCAGCAGTCCTCTCCGAGGCTTTGAGGAGCTGTTTTTT.

The V gene is TRBV4-2, the J gene TRBJ2-2; TRBD1 aligns across 8 bases. This CDR3 has 16 residues. The ends lost 0 bases at V and 2 bases at J; junction bases unmatched: 2. Germline loops: CDR1 LGHNA, CDR2 YNFKEQ. The CDR3 DNA follows: TGTGCCAGCAGCCAAGAGACAGGGGCTAACACCGGGGAGCTGTTTTTT. Its translation: CASSQETGANTGELFF.

The V gene is TRBV2, the J gene TRBJ2-5; TRBD1 matches at 10 bases. V lost 4 bases, J lost 4 bases, and 3 bases stayed unmatched. CDR3 length equals 14 residues. Germline CDR1 SNHLY, CDR2 FYNNEI. The CDR3 region is CASSGDRGRETQYF. The CDR3 nucleotides are TGTGCCAGCAGTGGGGACAGGGGACGAGAGACCCAGTACTTC.

The genes are TRBV28 and TRBJ1-6, with TRBD1 as a possible D gene (5 bases). Germline-derived CDR1 and CDR2 are MDHEN and SYDVKM. The CDR3 has 16 amino acids. Trimming left V 1 base short and J 8 bases short, with 15 bases between. The DNA of the CDR3 is TGTGCCAGCAGTTTATTTGGGGACTATAACTATTCACCCCTCCACTTT. Its protein product is CASSLFGDYNYSPLHF. Full variable domain (remainder filled in from reference TRBV28 and TRBJ1-6): DVKVTQSSRYLVKRTGEKVFLECVQDMDHENMFWYRQDPGLGLRLIYFSYDVKMKEKGDIPEGYSVSREKKERFSLILESASTNQTSMYLCASSLFGDYNYSPLHFGNGTRLTVT.